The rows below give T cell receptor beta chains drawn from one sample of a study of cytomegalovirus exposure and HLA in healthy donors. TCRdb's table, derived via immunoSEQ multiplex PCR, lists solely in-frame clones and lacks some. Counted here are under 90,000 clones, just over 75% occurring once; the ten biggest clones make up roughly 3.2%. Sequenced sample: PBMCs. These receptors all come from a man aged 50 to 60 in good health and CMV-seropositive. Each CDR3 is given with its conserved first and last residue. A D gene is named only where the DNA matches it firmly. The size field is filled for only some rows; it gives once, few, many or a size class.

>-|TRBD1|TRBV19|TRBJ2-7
TGTGCCAGTAGTGGGACAGGGGGCCCGTACGAGCAGTACTTC
CASSGTGGPYEQYF
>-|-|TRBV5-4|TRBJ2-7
TGTGCCAGCAGCCCGGACTCCCTTAAATACGAGCAGTACTTC
CASSPDSLKYEQYF
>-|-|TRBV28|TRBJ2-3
TGTGCCAGCAGCTCCCCCGCGACAGGTACAGATACGCAGTATTTT
CASSSPATGTDTQYF
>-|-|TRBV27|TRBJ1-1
TGTGCCAGCAGTTTATCGAATTCAGGGTACACTGAAGCTTTCTTT
CASSLSNSGYTEAFF
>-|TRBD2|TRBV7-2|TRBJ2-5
TGTGCCAGCAGCTTATTCCCGGGAGGTGGAGAGACCCAGTACTTC
CASSLFPGGGETQYF
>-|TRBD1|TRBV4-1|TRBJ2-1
TGCGCCAGCAGCCTGGGACAGGGTTACAATGAGCAGTTCTTC
CASSLGQGYNEQFF
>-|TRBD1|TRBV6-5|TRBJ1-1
TGTGCCAGCAGTTACTCGGGTCCGACAGGGGTTGCTTTCTTT
CASSYSGPTGVAFF
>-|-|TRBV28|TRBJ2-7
TGTGCCAGCAGATCCCCAGGGGCAAGTGGCTACGAGCAGTACTTC
CASRSPGASGYEQYF
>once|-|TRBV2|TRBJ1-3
TGTGCCAGCAGCGGACAGCGACATCACTCTGGAAACACCATATATTTT
CASSGQRHHSGNTIYF
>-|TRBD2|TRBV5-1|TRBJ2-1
TGCGCCAGCAGCTTAGGGCCTAGCGGGATGCCGGACAATGAGCAGTTCTTC
CASSLGPSGMPDNEQFF
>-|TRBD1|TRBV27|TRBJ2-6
TGTGCCAGCAGTTTATCTCGGGGACAGGGCCGCTCTGGGGCCAACGGCCTGACTTTC
CASSLSRGQGRSGANGLTF
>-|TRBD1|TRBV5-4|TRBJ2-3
TGTGCCAGCAGCTTAGGGACAGGCACAGATACGCAGTATTTT
CASSLGTGTDTQYF
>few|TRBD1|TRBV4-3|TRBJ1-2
TGCGCCAGCAGCCAAGTGGGACAGGGGGCTGGTTCCTCTGGCTACACCTTC
CASSQVGQGAGSSGYTF
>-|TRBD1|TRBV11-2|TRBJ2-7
TGTGCCAGCAGCCTACCGACAGGGAACGAGCAGTACTTC
CASSLPTGNEQYF
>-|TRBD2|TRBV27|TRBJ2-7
TGTGCCAGCGGGACTAGCGGGTACTCCTACGAGCAGTACTTC
CASGTSGYSYEQYF
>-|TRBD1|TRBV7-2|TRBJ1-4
TGTGCCAGCAGCTTGGGGGACAGGGATAGTGAAAAACTGTTTTTT
CASSLGDRDSEKLFF
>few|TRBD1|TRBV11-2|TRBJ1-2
TGTGCCAGCAGAACAAACCGGGACAGGGGATTTTTGGGCTATGGCTACACCTTC
CASRTNRDRGFLGYGYTF
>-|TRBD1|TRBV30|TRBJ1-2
TGTGCCTGGGGGACAGAGGGGACCTATGGCTACACCTTC
CAWGTEGTYGYTF
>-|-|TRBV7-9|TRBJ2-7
TGTGCCAGCAGTTGGAGGGGTCGGGCCGAGCAGTACTTC
CASSWRGRAEQYF
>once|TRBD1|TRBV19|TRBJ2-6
TGTGCCAGTAGACGGACAGGGGGGGTTTCTGGGGCCAACGTCCTGACTTTC
CASRRTGGVSGANVLTF
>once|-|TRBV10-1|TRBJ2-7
TGCGCCAGCAGTGACTCGACTATCTCGGGGCAGTACTTC
CASSDSTISGQYF
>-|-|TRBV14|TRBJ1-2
TGTGCCAGCAGCCTACGAAGAGGAAACTATGGCTACACCTTC
CASSLRRGNYGYTF
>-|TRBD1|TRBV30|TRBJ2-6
TGTGCCTGGAGTCTAGGGGGCTTCGGGGCCAACGGCCTGACTTTC
CAWSLGGFGANGLTF
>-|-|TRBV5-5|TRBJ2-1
TGTGCCAGCAGCACCCTAGCCTACAATGAGCAGTTCTTC
CASSTLAYNEQFF
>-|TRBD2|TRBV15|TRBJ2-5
TGTGCCACCAGCAGAGAACTAGCGGGAGTAGGTGCGGAGACCCAGTACTTC
CATSRELAGVGAETQYF
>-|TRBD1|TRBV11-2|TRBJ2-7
TGTGCCAGCAGCACACTCGTTGGGGGACAGGCCTACGAGCAGTACTTC
CASSTLVGGQAYEQYF
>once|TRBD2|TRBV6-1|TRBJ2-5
TGTGCCAGCAGTGGGGGGACTAGCGGAGGGGAGACCCAGTACTTC
CASSGGTSGGETQYF
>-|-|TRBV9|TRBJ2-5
TGTGCCAGCAGCGTAGGTTTCAGCGGTGGTCTTGAGACCCAGTACTTC
CASSVGFSGGLETQYF